What follows are 3 T cell receptor beta chains derived from one specimen sequenced in a study of blood T cell repertoires in COVID-19. TCRdb keeps only in-frame clones here, not all; method: immunoSEQ multiplex PCR. The sample consists of a few hundred thousand clones, about 90% of them appearing once. Material: peripheral blood. Every receptor here comes from a man aged 35-49 years with acute or convalescent COVID-19.

This clone turned up a few times. The V call is TRBV12-1, the J call TRBJ2-1; the D call of TRBD2 is as the table states it, not checked on the DNA. TRBV12-1 counts as a pseudogene. The CDR3 loop spans 16 amino acids. Here the CDR3 DNA reads TGTGCCATCCATCTCGCGGGCAGGCCCCCGTACAATGAGCAGTTCTTC. It specifies CAIHLAGRPPYNEQFF.

This clone was detected once. The V and J genes are TRBV11-3 and TRBJ2-5; 14 bases are shared with TRBD2. Germline V CDR1 and CDR2: SGHNT, YENEEA. V lost 6 bases, J lost 6 bases, and 12 bases stayed unmatched. The CDR3 consists of 17 residues. Written as DNA, the CDR3 is TGTGCCAGCAGTTACGGACTCGGGACTAGCGGGGGACAGACCCAGTACTTC. Translated: CASSYGLGTSGGQTQYF.

The V and J genes are TRBV6-2 or TRBV6-3 and TRBJ2-1; 7 nucleotides agree with TRBD1. This CDR3 is built from 15 residues. Germline CDR1 and CDR2: MNHEY and SVGEGT. J was trimmed by 6 bases and V by 0 bases; bases with no gene match: 5. CDR3: CASSYSRPGGNEQFF. As DNA, the CDR3 is TGTGCCAGCAGTTACTCGAGACCAGGGGGCAATGAGCAGTTCTTC.